Included here is one TCR beta chain sequence, with context. Its antigen remains unidentified. The authors reverse transcribed all of the isolated RNA, so sequencing captured expressed TCRB transcripts. Assay used: immunoSEQ multiplex PCR; TCRdb lists only in-frame clones, some missing. Of approximately 170,000 clones detected, 7.8% appear once; the ten largest clones hold about 0.9%. The data originate from a study of beta chain features in type 1 diabetes. A CD45RO/CCR7/CD25/CD127/CD95/CD27 panel sorted naive, central memory, regulatory and stem cell-like memory CD4+ cells. The study's findings and limits: All four CD4+ subsets of Type 1 diabetes patients contained TCRB CDR3s that were moderately but significantly shorter.

Trimming took 7 bases from V and 6 from J; bases not matched to a gene: 9. The CDR3 spans 14 residues. CDR1 and CDR2 from the germline V gene are ENHRY and SYGVKD. The sample taken for sequencing was central memory CD4+ T cells from blood. The receptor was derived from a woman aged 40 to 50 with type 1 diabetes. The rearrangement uses TRBV10-3 and TRBJ1-2, with 9 bases lining up with TRBD1. CDR3 nucleotides: TGTGCCATCATCAATGAGGGACAGGGCCATGGCTACACCTTC. Translating gives CAIINEGQGHGYTF.